Shown below are 6 T cell receptor beta chains from a single sample sequenced in a study of T-cell memory formation after mild COVID-19. MiXCR was run by TCRdb on the 5' RACE reads, yielding one entry per CDR3 protein. The sample contains 75,000 to 90,000 distinct CDR3 sequences, roughly 13% of which appear only once. The sequenced sample was PBMCs or a T cell subset sorted from them (not recorded which). The source is an adult woman who had mild COVID-19 (a few samples of this study predate the infection). Cell type and time point are not known.

The rearrangement uses TRBV5-1 and TRBJ2-5, with no clear D. V was shortened by 0 bases and J by 1 base, with 7 bases between the two germline ends. In germline, CDR1 is SGHRS, CDR2 YFSETQ. The CDR3 covers 14 residues. CDR3 DNA sequence: TGCGCCAGCAGCTTGGGGCAGCTCCAAGAGACCCAGTACTTC. Translated: CASSLGQLQETQYF.

This clonotype came up many times. The chain is built from TRBV12-3 or TRBV12-4 and TRBJ2-7; possible D gene TRBD1, 6 bases. CDR3 size: 13 residues. V was cut by 5 bases and J by 5 bases, with 13 bases left in between. This chain's CDR3 is CASSLIRGDEQYF. For the CDR3, the DNA is TGTGCCAGCAGTCTAATCAGGGGAGACGAGCAGTACTTC.

The chain uses TRBV6-5 and TRBJ2-1; the D gene is possibly TRBD2 (6 bases). Germline lookup yields CDR1 MNHEY and CDR2 SVGAGI. The length of the CDR3 is 13 residues. Trimming left V 6 bases short and J 10 bases short, with 16 bases between. In nucleotides, the CDR3 is TGTGCCAGCAGCCCCCGACTAGAGTGGGAGCAGTTCTTC. It yields the protein CASSPRLEWEQFF.

This chain connects TRBV29-1 to TRBJ1-2, with D possibly matching TRBD1 (6 bases). V was trimmed by 5 bases and J by 3 bases, leaving 19 bases between them. Germline-derived CDR1 and CDR2 are SQVTM and ANQGSEA. There are 15 residues in the CDR3. The CDR3 DNA reads TGCAGCGTTCTGGGGGCTGATTTCCTCGACTATGGCTACACCTTC. It translates to CSVLGADFLDYGYTF. Together with reference TRBV29-1 and TRBJ1-2, the CDR3 gives the full variable domain: SAVISQKPSRDICQRGTSLTIQCQVDSQVTMMFWYRQQPGQSLTLIATANQGSEATYESGFVIDKFPISRPNLTFSTLTVSNMSPEDSSIYLCSVLGADFLDYGYTFGSGTRLTVV.

This chain joins TRBV7-8 and TRBJ2-1, with D perhaps TRBD2 (5 bases). Germline assignment: CDR1 SGHVS and CDR2 FQNEAQ. This CDR3 contains 15 residues. The germline V and J ends were trimmed by 5 bases and 15 bases, with 26 bases remaining between them. The CDR3 sequence is CASSPPHYGLPVPFF. The CDR3 region has the DNA TGTGCCAGCAGCCCTCCACATTACGGACTCCCAGTGCCGTTCTTC.

This clonotype was picked up a small number of times. This chain links TRBV9 with TRBJ2-7, with D possibly TRBD2 on 6 matching bases. The CDR3 consists of 14 residues. The germline V gene encodes CDR1 SGDLS and CDR2 YYNGEE. With 3 bases removed from V and 3 bases from J, the gap between germline ends came to 13 bases. The CDR3 protein is CASSGRLGHYEQYF. The CDR3 DNA reads TGTGCCAGCAGCGGTAGACTAGGCCACTACGAGCAGTACTTC.